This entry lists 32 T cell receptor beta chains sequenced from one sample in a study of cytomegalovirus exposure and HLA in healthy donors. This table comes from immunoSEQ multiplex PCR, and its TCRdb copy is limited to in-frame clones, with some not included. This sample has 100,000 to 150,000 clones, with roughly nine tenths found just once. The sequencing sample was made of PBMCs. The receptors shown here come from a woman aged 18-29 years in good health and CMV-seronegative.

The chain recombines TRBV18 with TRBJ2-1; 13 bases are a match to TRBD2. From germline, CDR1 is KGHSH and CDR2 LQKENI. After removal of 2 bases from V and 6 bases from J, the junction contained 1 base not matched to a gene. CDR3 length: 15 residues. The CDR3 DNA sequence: TGTGCCAGCTCACCAGGGACTAGCGGGATCAATGAGCAGTTCTTC. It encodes CASSPGTSGINEQFF.

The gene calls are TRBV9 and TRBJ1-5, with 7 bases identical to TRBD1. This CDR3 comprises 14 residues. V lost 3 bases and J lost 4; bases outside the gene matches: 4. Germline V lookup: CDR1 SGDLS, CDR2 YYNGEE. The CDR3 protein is CASSGEQGNQPQHF. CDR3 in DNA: TGTGCCAGCAGCGGAGAACAGGGGAATCAGCCCCAGCATTTT.

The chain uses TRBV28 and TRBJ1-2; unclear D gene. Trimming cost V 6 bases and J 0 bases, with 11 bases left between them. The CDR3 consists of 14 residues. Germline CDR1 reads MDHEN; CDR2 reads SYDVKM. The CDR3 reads CASRPHAANYGYTF. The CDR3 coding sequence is TGTGCCAGCAGACCACACGCAGCTAACTATGGCTACACCTTC.

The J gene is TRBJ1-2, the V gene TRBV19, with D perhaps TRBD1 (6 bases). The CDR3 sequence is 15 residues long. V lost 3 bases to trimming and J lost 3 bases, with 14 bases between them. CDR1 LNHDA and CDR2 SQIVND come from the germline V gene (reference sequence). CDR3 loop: CASSITADSDYGYTF. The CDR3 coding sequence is TGTGCCAGTAGTATCACAGCGGACAGTGACTATGGCTACACCTTC.

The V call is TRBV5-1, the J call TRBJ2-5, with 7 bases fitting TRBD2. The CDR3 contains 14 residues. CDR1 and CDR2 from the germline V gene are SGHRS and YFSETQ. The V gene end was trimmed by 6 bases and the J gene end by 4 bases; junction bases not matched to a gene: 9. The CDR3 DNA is TGCGCCAGCATGATAGCGGGCTCAGCAGAGACCCAGTACTTC. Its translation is CASMIAGSAETQYF.

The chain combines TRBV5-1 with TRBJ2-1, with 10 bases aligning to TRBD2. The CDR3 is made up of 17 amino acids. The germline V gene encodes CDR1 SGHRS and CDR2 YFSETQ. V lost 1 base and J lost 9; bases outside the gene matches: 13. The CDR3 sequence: CASSLMIAGGATGEQFF. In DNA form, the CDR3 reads TGCGCCAGCAGCTTGATGATAGCGGGAGGAGCTACAGGTGAGCAGTTCTTC.

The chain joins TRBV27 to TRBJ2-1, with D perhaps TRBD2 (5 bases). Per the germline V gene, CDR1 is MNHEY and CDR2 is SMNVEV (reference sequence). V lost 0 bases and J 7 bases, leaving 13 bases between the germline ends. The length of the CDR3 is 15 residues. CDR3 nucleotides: TGTGCCAGCAGTTTATCGGCGGGTTGGGGAAATGAGCAGTTCTTC. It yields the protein CASSLSAGWGNEQFF.

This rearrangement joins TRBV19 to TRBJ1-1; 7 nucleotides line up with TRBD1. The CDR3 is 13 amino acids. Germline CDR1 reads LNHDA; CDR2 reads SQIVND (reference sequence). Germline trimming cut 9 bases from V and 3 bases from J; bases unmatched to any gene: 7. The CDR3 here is CASRLDRDTEAFF. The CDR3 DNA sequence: TGTGCCAGCCGCCTCGACAGGGACACTGAAGCTTTCTTT. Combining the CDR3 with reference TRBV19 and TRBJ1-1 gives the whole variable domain DGGITQSPKYLFRKEGQNVTLSCEQNLNHDAMYWYRQDPGQGLRLIYYSQIVNDFQKGDIAEGYSVSREKKESFPLTVTSAQKNPTAFYLCASRLDRDTEAFFGQGTRLTVV.

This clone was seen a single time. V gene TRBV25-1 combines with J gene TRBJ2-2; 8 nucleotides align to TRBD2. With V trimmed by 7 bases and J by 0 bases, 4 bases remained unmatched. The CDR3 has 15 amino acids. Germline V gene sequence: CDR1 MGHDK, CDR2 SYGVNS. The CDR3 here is CASKSGGANTGELFF. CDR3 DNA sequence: TGTGCCAGCAAAAGCGGGGGAGCGAACACCGGGGAGCTGTTTTTT. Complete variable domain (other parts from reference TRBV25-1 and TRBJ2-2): EADIYQTPRYLVIGTGKKITLECSQTMGHDKMYWYQQDPGMELHLIHYSYGVNSTEKGDLSSESTVSRIRTEHFPLTLESARPSHTSQYLCASKSGGANTGELFFGEGSRLTVL.

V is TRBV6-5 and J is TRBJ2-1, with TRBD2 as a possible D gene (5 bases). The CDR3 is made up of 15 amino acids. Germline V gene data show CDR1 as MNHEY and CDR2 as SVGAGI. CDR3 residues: CVTQLSRGIYNEQFF. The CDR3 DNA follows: TGTGTGACCCAATTATCGCGAGGGATTTACAATGAGCAGTTCTTC.

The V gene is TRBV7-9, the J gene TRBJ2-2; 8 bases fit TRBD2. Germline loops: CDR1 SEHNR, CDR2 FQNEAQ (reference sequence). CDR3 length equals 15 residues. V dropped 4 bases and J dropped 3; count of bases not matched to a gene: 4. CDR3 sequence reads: CASSYAGGYTGELFF. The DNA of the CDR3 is TGTGCCAGCAGCTATGCGGGGGGCTACACCGGGGAGCTGTTTTTT.

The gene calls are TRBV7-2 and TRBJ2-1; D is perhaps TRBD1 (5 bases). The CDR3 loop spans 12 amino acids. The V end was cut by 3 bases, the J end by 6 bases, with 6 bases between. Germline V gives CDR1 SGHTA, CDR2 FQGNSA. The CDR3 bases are TGTGCCAGCAGCTTTCAGGGCAATGAGCAGTTCTTC. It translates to CASSFQGNEQFF.

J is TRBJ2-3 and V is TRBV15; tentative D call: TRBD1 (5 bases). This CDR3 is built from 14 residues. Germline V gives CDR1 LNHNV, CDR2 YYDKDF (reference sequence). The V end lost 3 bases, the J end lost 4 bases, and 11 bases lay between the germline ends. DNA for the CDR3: TGTGCCACCAGCAGTTTCGACAGCGCAGATACGCAGTATTTT. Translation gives CATSSFDSADTQYF.

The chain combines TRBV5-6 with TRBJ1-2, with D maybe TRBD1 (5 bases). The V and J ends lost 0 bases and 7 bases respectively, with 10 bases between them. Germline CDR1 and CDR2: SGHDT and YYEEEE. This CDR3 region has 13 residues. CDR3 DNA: TGTGCCAGCAGCTTGGGACAGTCGGGTGGCTACACCTTC. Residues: CASSLGQSGGYTF.

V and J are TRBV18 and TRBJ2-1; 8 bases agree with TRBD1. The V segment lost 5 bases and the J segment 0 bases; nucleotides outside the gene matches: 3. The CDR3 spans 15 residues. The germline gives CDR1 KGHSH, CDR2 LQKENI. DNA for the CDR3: TGTGCCAGCTCAACGACAGGGGACTCCTACAATGAGCAGTTCTTC. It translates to CASSTTGDSYNEQFF.

CDR3 protein: CASSSPGQGYNEQFF. DNA for the CDR3: TGTGCCAGCAGTTCGCCGGGACAGGGATACAATGAGCAGTTCTTC. This chain uses TRBV28 with TRBJ2-1; TRBD1 matches at 9 bases. The CDR3 consists of 15 residues. Trimming at V came to 4 bases and at J to 4 bases, leaving 5 bases not matched to a gene. Germline V gene sequence: CDR1 MDHEN, CDR2 SYDVKM. Full variable domain (rest looked up from reference TRBV28 and TRBJ2-1): DVKVTQSSRYLVKRTGEKVFLECVQDMDHENMFWYRQDPGLGLRLIYFSYDVKMKEKGDIPEGYSVSREKKERFSLILESASTNQTSMYLCASSSPGQGYNEQFFGPGTRLTVL.

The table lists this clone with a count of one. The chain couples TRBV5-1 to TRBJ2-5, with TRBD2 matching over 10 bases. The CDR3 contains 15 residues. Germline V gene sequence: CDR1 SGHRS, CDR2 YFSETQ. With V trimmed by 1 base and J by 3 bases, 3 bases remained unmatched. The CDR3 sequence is CASSLSSGGEETQYF. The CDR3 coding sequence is TGCGCCAGCAGCTTGTCCAGCGGGGGGGAAGAGACCCAGTACTTC. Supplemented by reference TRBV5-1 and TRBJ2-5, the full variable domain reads KAGVTQTPRYLIKTRGQQVTLSCSPISGHRSVSWYQQTPGQGLQFLFEYFSETQRNKGNFPGRFSGRQFSNSRSEMNVSTLELGDSALYLCASSLSSGGEETQYFGPGTRLLVL.

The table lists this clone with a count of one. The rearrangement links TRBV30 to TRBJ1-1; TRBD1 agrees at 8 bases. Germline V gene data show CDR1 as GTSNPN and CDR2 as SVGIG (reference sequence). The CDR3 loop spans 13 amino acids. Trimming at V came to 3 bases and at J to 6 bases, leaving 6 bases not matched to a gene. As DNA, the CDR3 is TGTGCCTGGAGGCGACTGACAGGGGCTGAAGCTTTCTTT. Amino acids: CAWRRLTGAEAFF. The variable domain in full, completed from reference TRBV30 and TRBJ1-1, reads SQTIHQWPATLVQPVGSPLSLECTVEGTSNPNLYWYRQAAGRGLQLLFYSVGIGQISSEVPQNLSASRPQDRQFILSSKKLLLSDSGFYLCAWRRLTGAEAFFGQGTRLTVV.

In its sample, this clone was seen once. The DNA for the CDR3 is TGTGCCAGCAGCCTGGGCCCGGAAAAACTGTTTTTT. It translates to CASSLGPEKLFF. The gene calls are TRBV6-6 and TRBJ1-4; D ambiguous. The CDR3 is made up of 12 amino acids. Trimming stripped 6 bases from V and 8 bases from J, with 10 bases between. Per germline, CDR1 MNHNY and CDR2 SVGAGI (reference sequence).

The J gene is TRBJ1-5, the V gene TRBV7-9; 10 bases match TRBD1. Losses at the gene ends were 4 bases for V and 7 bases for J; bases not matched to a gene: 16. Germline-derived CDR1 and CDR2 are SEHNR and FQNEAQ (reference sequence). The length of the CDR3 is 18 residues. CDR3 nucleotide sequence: TGTGCCAGCAGCTCAGCACCGGGACAGGGGACGGGCGGCCAGCCCCAGCATTTT. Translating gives CASSSAPGQGTGGQPQHF.

CDR3 in amino acids: CASSFVPSGGSSYNEQFF. CDR3 coding DNA: TGTGCCAGCAGCTTTGTCCCTAGCGGGGGGAGCTCCTACAATGAGCAGTTCTTC. V usage is TRBV7-9 and J usage is TRBJ2-1, with 11 bases fitting TRBD2. Trimming removed 3 bases from V and 0 bases from J; junction bases left unmatched: 7. CDR1 is SEHNR and CDR2 is FQNEAQ in the germline V gene (reference sequence). The CDR3 runs 18 residues.

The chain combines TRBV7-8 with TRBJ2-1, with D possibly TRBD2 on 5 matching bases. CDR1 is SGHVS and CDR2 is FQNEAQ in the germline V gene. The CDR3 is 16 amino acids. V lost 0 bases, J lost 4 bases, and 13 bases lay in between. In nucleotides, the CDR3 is TGTGCCAGCAGCTTAGCGGGTCTAGCAGATTACAATGAGCAGTTCTTC. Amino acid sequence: CASSLAGLADYNEQFF.

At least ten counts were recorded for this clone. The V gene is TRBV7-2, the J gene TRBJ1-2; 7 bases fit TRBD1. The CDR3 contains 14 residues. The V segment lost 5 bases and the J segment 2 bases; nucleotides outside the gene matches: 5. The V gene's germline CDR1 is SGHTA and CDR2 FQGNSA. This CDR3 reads CASSLTQGNYGYTF. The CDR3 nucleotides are TGTGCCAGCAGCCTAACACAGGGGAACTATGGCTACACCTTC.

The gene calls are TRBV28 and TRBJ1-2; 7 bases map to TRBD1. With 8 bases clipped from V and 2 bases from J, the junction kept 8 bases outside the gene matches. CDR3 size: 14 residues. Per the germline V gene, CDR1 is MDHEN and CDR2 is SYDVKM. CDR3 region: CASLRGRGNYGYTF. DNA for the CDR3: TGTGCCAGCCTTAGGGGCAGGGGGAACTATGGCTACACCTTC.

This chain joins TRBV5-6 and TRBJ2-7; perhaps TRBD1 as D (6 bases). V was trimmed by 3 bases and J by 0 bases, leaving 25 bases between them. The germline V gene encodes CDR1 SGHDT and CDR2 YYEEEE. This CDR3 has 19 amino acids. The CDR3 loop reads CASSSTAGTPDSYSYEQYF. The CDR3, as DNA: TGTGCCAGCAGCTCGACCGCCGGGACACCGGATAGTTACTCCTACGAGCAGTACTTC.

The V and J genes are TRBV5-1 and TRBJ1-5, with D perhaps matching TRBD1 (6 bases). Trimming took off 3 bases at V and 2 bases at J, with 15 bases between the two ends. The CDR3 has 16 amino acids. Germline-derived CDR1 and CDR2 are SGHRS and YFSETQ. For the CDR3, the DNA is TGCGCCAGCAGCTACGCGGGGGCTACGGGCAATCAGCCCCAGCATTTT. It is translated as CASSYAGATGNQPQHF.

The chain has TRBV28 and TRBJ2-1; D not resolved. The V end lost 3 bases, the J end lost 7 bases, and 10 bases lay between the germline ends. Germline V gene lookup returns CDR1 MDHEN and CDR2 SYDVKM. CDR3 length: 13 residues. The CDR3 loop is CASSLQSPNEQFF. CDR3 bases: TGTGCCAGCAGTTTGCAAAGCCCTAATGAGCAGTTCTTC.

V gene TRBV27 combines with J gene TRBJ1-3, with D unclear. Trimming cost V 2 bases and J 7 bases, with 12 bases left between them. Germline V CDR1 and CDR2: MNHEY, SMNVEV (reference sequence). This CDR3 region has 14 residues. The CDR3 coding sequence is TGTGCCAGCAGTTTAGTTTCAGGAGGGAACACCATATATTTT. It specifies CASSLVSGGNTIYF.

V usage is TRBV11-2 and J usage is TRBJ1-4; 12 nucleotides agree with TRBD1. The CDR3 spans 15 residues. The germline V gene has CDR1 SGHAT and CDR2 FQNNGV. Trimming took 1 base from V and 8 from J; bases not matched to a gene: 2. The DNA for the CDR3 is TGTGCCAGCAGCTTAGGGGACAGGGGGCGGGAAAAACTGTTTTTT. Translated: CASSLGDRGREKLFF.

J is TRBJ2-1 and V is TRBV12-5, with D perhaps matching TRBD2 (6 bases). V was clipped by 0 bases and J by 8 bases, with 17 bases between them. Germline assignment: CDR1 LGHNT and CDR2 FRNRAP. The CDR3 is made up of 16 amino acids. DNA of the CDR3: TGTGCTAGTGGTTTGGTATATCAGGGTACGGGAGATGAGCAGTTCTTC. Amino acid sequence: CASGLVYQGTGDEQFF. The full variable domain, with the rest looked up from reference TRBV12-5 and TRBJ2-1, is DARVTQTPRHKVTEMGQEVTMRCQPILGHNTVFWYRQTMMQGLELLAYFRNRAPLDDSGMPKDRFSAEMPDATLATLKIQPSEPRDSAVYFCASGLVYQGTGDEQFFGPGTRLTVL.

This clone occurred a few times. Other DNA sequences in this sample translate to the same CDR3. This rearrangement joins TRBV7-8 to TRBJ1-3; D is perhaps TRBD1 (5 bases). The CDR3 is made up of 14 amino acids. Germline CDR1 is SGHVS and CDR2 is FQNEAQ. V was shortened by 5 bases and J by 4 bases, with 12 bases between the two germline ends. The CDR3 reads CASSLQGGGNTIYF. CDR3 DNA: TGTGCCAGCAGCCTCCAGGGTGGGGGAAACACCATATATTTT.

The CDR3 loop reads CASSVGLAGGEQFF. The CDR3 DNA reads TGTGCCAGCAGTGTGGGACTAGCGGGGGGGGAGCAGTTCTTC. The chain carries TRBV28 and TRBJ2-1; 16 bases map to TRBD2. The germline V gene encodes CDR1 MDHEN and CDR2 SYDVKM. V gave up 5 bases and J gave up 10 bases; unmatched junction bases: 2. The CDR3 length is 14 residues.